These 15 T cell receptor beta chains share one sample of origin, sequenced in a study of neurological immune-mediated disorders. TCRdb reprocessed the 5' RACE reads with MiXCR, giving one entry per CDR3 protein. In the table there are about 79,000 distinct CDR3 sequences, 13% to 15% of which are singletons. The specimen was PBMCs. These receptors came from a woman aged 45 to 65 in good health.

Many counts were recorded for this clonotype. The chain recombines TRBV20-1 with TRBJ1-6; 9 bases match TRBD1. Trimming took 0 bases from V and 14 from J; bases not matched to a gene: 11. The germline gives CDR1 DFQATT, CDR2 SNEGSKA (reference sequence). This CDR3 spans 15 amino acids. CDR3 sequence: CSARDTWDRVKTLHF. In DNA form, the CDR3 reads TGCAGTGCTAGAGATACCTGGGACAGGGTAAAGACCCTCCACTTT.

This clonotype was seen ten or more times. The chain couples TRBV3-1 to TRBJ2-7; D is ambiguous. The CDR3 is 15 amino acids. V was trimmed by 1 base and J by 4 bases, leaving 14 bases between them. Germline V lookup: CDR1 LGHDT, CDR2 YNNKEL (reference sequence). CDR3: CASSQGPRSEYEQYF. As DNA, the CDR3 is TGTGCCAGCAGCCAAGGCCCGCGGTCGGAATACGAGCAGTACTTC.

Many counts were recorded for this clonotype. The chain recombines TRBV5-1 with TRBJ2-2; 8 nucleotides align to TRBD1. The CDR3 has 15 amino acids. Germline loops: CDR1 SGHRS, CDR2 YFSETQ. Unmatched junction bases numbered 1, after V lost 0 bases and J lost 3 bases. CDR3 residues: CASSLAGGDTGELFF. DNA for the CDR3: TGCGCCAGCAGCTTGGCAGGGGGCGACACCGGGGAGCTGTTTTTT.

This clonotype was detected many times. The CDR3 DNA follows: TGTGCCAGCAGTTTGGGGGTGGGACTAGCCTACGAGCAGTACTTC. Protein sequence: CASSLGVGLAYEQYF. This chain joins TRBV12-3 or TRBV12-4 and TRBJ2-7; 8 bases are shared with TRBD2. The CDR3 consists of 15 residues. The ends lost 3 bases at V and 2 bases at J; junction bases unmatched: 6.

This clonotype has a count of ten or more. The chain recombines TRBV9 with TRBJ1-2, with TRBD1 matching over 8 bases. Germline lookup yields CDR1 SGDLS and CDR2 YYNGEE. Trimming cost V 0 bases and J 4 bases; bases outside gene matches: 11. This CDR3 is 17 amino acids long. The CDR3 sequence: CASSVGLRQGSFYGYTF. CDR3 DNA: TGTGCCAGCAGCGTAGGATTAAGACAGGGGAGCTTCTATGGCTACACCTTC.

This sequence joins TRBV21-1 and TRBJ2-3; the D call of TRBD2 is as the table states it, not checked on the DNA. TRBV21-1 is reported as a pseudogene. This CDR3 comprises 15 residues. CDR3 in DNA: TGTGCCAGCAGCAAAGCGCAGGGAGGAACAGATACGCAGTATTTT. Protein: CASSKAQGGTDTQYF.

This clonotype was seen at least ten times. The rearrangement links TRBV20-1 to TRBJ2-7; 8 bases map to TRBD2. V trimming: 6 bases; J trimming: 6 bases; junction bases outside the gene matches: 10. The germline V gene encodes CDR1 DFQATT and CDR2 SNEGSKA (reference sequence). CDR3 length: 13 amino acids. CDR3 sequence: CSARERGLGEQYF. For the CDR3, the DNA is TGCAGTGCCCGAGAGCGGGGGTTAGGCGAGCAGTACTTC.

This clonotype appeared many times. The chain joins TRBV5-1 to TRBJ1-2; D may be TRBD1 (6 bases). From germline, CDR1 is SGHRS and CDR2 YFSETQ. The CDR3 loop spans 13 amino acids. The V end lost 4 bases, the J end lost 4 bases, and 11 bases lay between the germline ends. The CDR3 DNA sequence: TGCGCCAGCAGCGCAGGACAGAGCTATGGCTACACCTTC. Amino acids: CASSAGQSYGYTF.

This clonotype was seen repeatedly, ten times or more. The V gene is TRBV5-1, the J gene TRBJ2-7; D tentatively fits TRBD1 or TRBD2 (5 bases each). This CDR3 has 14 amino acids. V lost 6 bases and J 6 bases, leaving 19 bases between the germline ends. In germline, CDR1 is SGHRS, CDR2 YFSETQ. The DNA of the CDR3 is TGCGCCAGCACCCGGGACCTCGCCCCCGGCGAGCAGTACTTC. As protein: CASTRDLAPGEQYF.

The rearrangement joins TRBV11-3 to TRBJ2-2; 8 positions agree with TRBD1. The CDR3 covers 16 residues. Trimming at V came to 5 bases and at J to 6 bases, leaving 11 bases not matched to a gene. In germline, CDR1 is SGHNT, CDR2 YENEEA. CDR3 region: CASSLRTGRGAGELFF. Here the CDR3 DNA reads TGTGCCAGCAGCCTACGGACAGGGCGAGGCGCCGGGGAGCTGTTTTTT.

About this clonotype: A much larger clone lies a single base off, so this may be a read error. The chain links TRBV14 to TRBJ2-1, with TRBD2 matching 12 bases. Germline CDR1 and CDR2: SGHDN and FVKESK. This CDR3 comprises 14 residues. The CDR3 region has the DNA TGTGTCAGCAGCCGGACTAGCGGGGCCAATGAGCAGTTCTTC. Translating it yields CVSSRTSGANEQFF.

The table lists this clonotype with many counts. This chain joins TRBV20-1 and TRBJ2-4; 7 bases map to TRBD2. Germline V CDR1 and CDR2: DFQATT, SNEGSKA (reference sequence). V lost 3 bases and J lost 0; bases outside the gene matches: 11. CDR3 length: 17 residues. DNA of the CDR3: TGCAGTGCTAGTCTGGAGTGGGGAGGGTTAGCCAAAAACATTCAGTACTTC. It specifies CSASLEWGGLAKNIQYF.

CDR3 in DNA: TGCAGTGCAGAAGGCCCGAACACTGAAGCTTTCTTT. This encodes CSAEGPNTEAFF. The chain uses TRBV20-1 and TRBJ1-1; D not resolved. The V and J ends lost 6 bases and 1 base respectively, with 9 bases between them. CDR1 and CDR2 from the germline V gene are DFQATT and SNEGSKA (reference sequence). The CDR3 has 12 amino acids.

This clonotype was seen at least ten times. The gene calls are TRBV7-9 and TRBJ2-3, with D hard to call. CDR3 length: 12 amino acids. V was clipped by 4 bases and J by 8 bases, with 10 bases between them. Germline V gene data show CDR1 as SEHNR and CDR2 as FQNEAQ (reference sequence). The CDR3 DNA sequence: TGTGCCAGCAGCTCGACTCAGACTACGCAGTATTTT. Translating it yields CASSSTQTTQYF.

This chain connects TRBV5-1 to TRBJ2-1, with TRBD2 as a possible D gene (6 bases). CDR1 is SGHRS and CDR2 is YFSETQ in the germline V gene. The CDR3 sequence is 17 residues long. Trimming left V 4 bases short and J 4 bases short, with 21 bases between. In DNA form, the CDR3 reads TGCGCCAGCAGCATCCGACCTGGGGGGAATGAGTACAATGAGCAGTTCTTC. It encodes CASSIRPGGNEYNEQFF.